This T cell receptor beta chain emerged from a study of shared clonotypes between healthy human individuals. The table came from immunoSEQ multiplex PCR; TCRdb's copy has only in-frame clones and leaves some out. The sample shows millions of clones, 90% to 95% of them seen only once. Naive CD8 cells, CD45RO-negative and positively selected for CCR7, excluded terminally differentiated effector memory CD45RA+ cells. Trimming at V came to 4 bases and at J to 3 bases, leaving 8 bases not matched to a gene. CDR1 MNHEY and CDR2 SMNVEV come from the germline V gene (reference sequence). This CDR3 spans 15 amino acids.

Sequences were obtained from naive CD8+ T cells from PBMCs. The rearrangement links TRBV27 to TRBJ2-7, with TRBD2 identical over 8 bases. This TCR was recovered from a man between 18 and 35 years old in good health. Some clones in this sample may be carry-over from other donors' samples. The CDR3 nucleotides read TGTGCCAGCAGTTATATGGCCAGCGGGAGCTACGAGCAGTACTTC. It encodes CASSYMASGSYEQYF.